The 26 T cell receptor beta chains below come from one sample, sequenced in a study of shared clonotypes between healthy human individuals. Data came from immunoSEQ multiplex PCR; TCRdb stores just in-frame clones and leaves some out. The table includes 2 million or so clones, 85% to 95% detected once. What was sequenced was naive CD4+ T cells sorted from blood. Noted subset: CD45RA+ positively selected. Receptor source: a man younger than 35 in good health.

The gene calls are TRBV2 and TRBJ1-3; D perhaps matches TRBD1 (5 bases). CDR3 length equals 15 residues. V dropped 6 bases and J dropped 2 bases, with 14 bases sitting between them. The germline CDR1 and CDR2 sequences are SNHLY and FYNNEI. CDR3 in DNA: TGTGCCAGCAGGATGGGGGGAAGGACTGGAAACACCATATATTTT. This translates into CASRMGGRTGNTIYF.

The genes are TRBV27 and TRBJ2-3; TRBD2 matches 16 bases. V lost 3 bases, J lost 4 bases, and 7 bases stayed unmatched. The CDR3 covers 18 residues. Germline V lookup: CDR1 MNHEY, CDR2 SMNVEV (reference sequence). CDR3 DNA: TGTGCCAGCAGTTTTATCCCGGGACTAGCGGGGGGGCCAGATACGCAGTATTTT. Residues: CASSFIPGLAGGPDTQYF.

The chain combines TRBV6-6 with TRBJ2-5; D remains ambiguous. The germline V gene has CDR1 MNHNY and CDR2 SVGAGI (reference sequence). V gave up 1 base and J gave up 5 bases, with 8 bases separating them. This CDR3 has 13 residues. CDR3: CASSYYMRETQYF. The CDR3 DNA reads as TGTGCCAGCAGTTACTACATGCGGGAGACCCAGTACTTC.

This clone was picked up one time. The chain uses TRBV7-2 and TRBJ1-2; 7 nucleotides agree with TRBD1. J was trimmed by 4 bases and V by 5 bases; bases with no gene match: 10. Germline values: CDR1 SGHTA, CDR2 FQGNSA. The CDR3 spans 15 residues. The CDR3 nucleotides read TGTGCCAGCAGCCATTATGACAGGGTCAGCTATGGCTACACCTTC. As protein: CASSHYDRVSYGYTF.

This sequence joins TRBV25-1 and TRBJ1-4, with D hard to call. Germline V gene data show CDR1 as MGHDK and CDR2 as SYGVNS. This CDR3 has 12 amino acids. Trimming left V 7 bases short and J 7 bases short, with 10 bases between. The CDR3 DNA reads as TGTGCCAGCACCCAAGGCGGTGAAAAACTGTTTTTT. Protein product: CASTQGGEKLFF. Looking up the rest from reference TRBV25-1 and TRBJ1-4 gives the full variable domain: EADIYQTPRYLVIGTGKKITLECSQTMGHDKMYWYQQDPGMELHLIHYSYGVNSTEKGDLSSESTVSRIRTEHFPLTLESARPSHTSQYLCASTQGGEKLFFGSGTQLSVL.

The rearrangement uses TRBV5-8 and TRBJ1-5, with no clear D. Germline CDR1 and CDR2: SGHTS and YDEGEE. V was cut by 0 bases and J by 3 bases, with 7 bases left in between. The CDR3 has 14 amino acids. The CDR3 reads CASSLVGNNQPQHF. As DNA, the CDR3 is TGTGCCAGCAGCTTGGTAGGGAACAATCAGCCCCAGCATTTT.

This clone is a singleton in its sample. The chain has TRBV4-3 and TRBJ2-2; D is perhaps TRBD1 or TRBD2 (5 bases each). Germline CDR1 is LGHNA and CDR2 is YSLEER. V lost 0 bases, J lost 1 base, and 9 bases lay in between. CDR3 size: 16 residues. CDR3 in amino acids: CASSQDAGRNTGELFF. The CDR3 DNA follows: TGCGCCAGCAGCCAAGACGCAGGGAGGAACACCGGGGAGCTGTTTTTT.

The table lists this clone with a count of one. V and J are TRBV11-2 and TRBJ1-5, with D hard to call. The CDR3 contains 15 residues. Germline lookup yields CDR1 SGHAT and CDR2 FQNNGV. With 5 bases removed from V and 3 bases from J, the gap between germline ends came to 14 bases. For the CDR3, the DNA is TGTGCCAGCAGCCAAGTCACGGGAATCAATCAGCCCCAGCATTTT. Residues: CASSQVTGINQPQHF.

This clone was picked up a small number of times. The genes are TRBV6-6 and TRBJ2-3, with TRBD1 identical over 7 bases. Germline V lookup: CDR1 MNHNY, CDR2 SVGAGI (reference sequence). The CDR3 runs 12 residues. Germline trimming cut 6 bases from V and 6 bases from J; bases unmatched to any gene: 3. The chain's CDR3 is CASSQGVDTQYF. CDR3 sequence (DNA): TGTGCCAGCAGCCAGGGGGTTGATACGCAGTATTTT.

This chain links TRBV19 with TRBJ2-5, with 12 bases fitting TRBD1. V lost 3 bases and J lost 5; bases outside the gene matches: 7. CDR3 length equals 16 residues. CDR1 and CDR2 (germline): LNHDA, SQIVND (reference sequence). CDR3 bases: TGTGCCAGTAGTATCTGGGGGACAGGGGGCGAGGAGACCCAGTACTTC. It specifies CASSIWGTGGEETQYF.

The chain recombines TRBV9 with TRBJ2-7, with 7 bases lining up with TRBD1. The CDR3 length is 13 residues. From germline, CDR1 is SGDLS and CDR2 YYNGEE. Trimming cost V 3 bases and J 6 bases; bases outside gene matches: 6. Here the CDR3 DNA reads TGTGCCAGCAGCGCGCATCCAGGGGGCGAGCAGTACTTC. It codes for CASSAHPGGEQYF.

The chain links TRBV4-1 to TRBJ2-7; 11 nucleotides align to TRBD2. Trimming took 5 bases from V and 0 from J; bases not matched to a gene: 6. CDR1 is MGHRA and CDR2 is YSYEKL in the germline V gene. The CDR3 covers 16 residues. Here the CDR3 DNA reads TGCGCCAGCAGCTCACCGGGACTAGCGGCCTCCTACGAGCAGTACTTC. Encoded protein: CASSSPGLAASYEQYF.

The gene calls are TRBV7-9 and TRBJ2-7; 9 bases are a match to TRBD2. Germline-derived CDR1 and CDR2 are SEHNR and FQNEAQ (reference sequence). The CDR3 is 16 amino acids. V trimming: 1 base; J trimming: 2 bases; junction bases outside the gene matches: 6. CDR3 protein: CASSLEGSGSTYEQYF. As DNA, the CDR3 is TGTGCCAGCAGCTTAGAGGGTAGCGGGAGCACCTACGAGCAGTACTTC.

Comment on this clone: Other DNA sequences of this sample code for an identical CDR3. This sequence joins TRBV18 and TRBJ1-2, with no clear D. Between the trimmed V and J ends, which lost 3 bases and 5 bases, there was a span of 10 bases. Germline V gene lookup returns CDR1 KGHSH and CDR2 LQKENI. This CDR3 contains 13 residues. The CDR3 sequence is CASSPDVNYGYTF. The CDR3 bases are TGTGCCAGCTCACCTGACGTCAATTATGGCTACACCTTC.

This chain links TRBV7-6 with TRBJ1-5, with D maybe TRBD1 (5 bases). Germline CDR1 SGHVS, CDR2 FNYEAQ. Trimming took off 4 bases at V and 4 bases at J, with 8 bases between the two ends. This CDR3 has 13 residues. The CDR3 reads CASSSDTNQPQHF. CDR3 DNA sequence: TGTGCCAGCAGCTCGGACACGAATCAGCCCCAGCATTTT.

The chain has TRBV10-3 and TRBJ1-1, with D perhaps TRBD1 (5 bases). V lost 3 bases, J lost 11 bases, and 16 bases lay in between. Germline V gene lookup returns CDR1 ENHRY and CDR2 SYGVKD. The CDR3 spans 13 residues. The CDR3 nucleotides are TGTGCCATCAGTGACGGATTGGCGGAGGGGGCTTTCTTT. Protein product: CAISDGLAEGAFF.

The CDR3 nucleotides read TGTGCCAGCAGTGAGTCTCTAGCGGTAGAGACCCAGTACTTC. Residues: CASSESLAVETQYF. The J gene is TRBJ2-5, the V gene TRBV25-1; 7 nucleotides line up with TRBD2. Unmatched junction bases numbered 5, after V lost 3 bases and J lost 4 bases. The CDR3 length is 14 residues. Germline V lookup: CDR1 MGHDK, CDR2 SYGVNS.

V and J are TRBV6-1 and TRBJ2-3; TRBD2 matches 9 bases. This CDR3 is built from 16 residues. Looked up from germline, CDR1 is MNHNS and CDR2 is SASEGT. Trimming took 1 base from V and 2 from J; bases not matched to a gene: 4. CDR3 sequence (DNA): TGTGCCAGCAGTGAAGTTGCGGGAGGGTACACAGATACGCAGTATTTT. Translated: CASSEVAGGYTDTQYF.

The V gene is TRBV19, the J gene TRBJ2-3; 8 bases fit TRBD1. Germline values: CDR1 LNHDA, CDR2 SQIVND (reference sequence). CDR3 size: 15 residues. The trim removed 4 bases at V and 2 bases at J, leaving 5 bases unmatched. CDR3 in amino acids: CASSKGQGPTDTQYF. In DNA form, the CDR3 reads TGTGCCAGTAGTAAAGGACAGGGTCCCACAGATACGCAGTATTTT.

This clone was seen once. The genes are TRBV2 and TRBJ2-1, with D perhaps matching TRBD1 (7 bases). Trimming stripped 5 bases from V and 7 bases from J, with 9 bases between. The CDR3 length is 12 residues. CDR1 and CDR2 (germline): SNHLY, FYNNEI. In DNA form, the CDR3 reads TGTGCCAGCAGTCAGGGGGGTAATGAGCAGTTCTTC. It translates to CASSQGGNEQFF.

This chain connects TRBV4-3 to TRBJ1-1; D gene uncertain. Looked up from germline, CDR1 is LGHNA and CDR2 is YSLEER. The V end was cut by 0 bases, the J end by 4 bases, with 12 bases between. The CDR3 covers 15 residues. CDR3: CASSQEGALATEAFF. CDR3 sequence (DNA): TGCGCCAGCAGCCAAGAGGGTGCGCTTGCCACTGAAGCTTTCTTT.

V and J are TRBV5-4 and TRBJ2-1, with 7 nucleotides matching TRBD2. The V segment lost 0 bases and the J segment 5 bases; nucleotides outside the gene matches: 11. In germline, CDR1 is SGHNT, CDR2 YYREEE (reference sequence). The CDR3 totals 17 residues. The CDR3 here is CASSLAGTKGADNEQFF. The DNA of the CDR3 is TGTGCCAGCAGCTTGGCCGGGACTAAAGGGGCGGACAATGAGCAGTTCTTC.

V usage is TRBV5-1 and J usage is TRBJ1-1; D might be TRBD1 (5 bases). This CDR3 has 14 residues. The V end lost 7 bases, the J end lost 0 bases, and 13 bases lay between the germline ends. The germline CDR1 and CDR2 sequences are SGHRS and YFSETQ. This CDR3 reads CASGRDGMNTEAFF. The CDR3 DNA reads TGCGCCAGCGGCCGGGACGGCATGAACACTGAAGCTTTCTTT. The whole variable domain, filled in from reference TRBV5-1 and TRBJ1-1, reads KAGVTQTPRYLIKTRGQQVTLSCSPISGHRSVSWYQQTPGQGLQFLFEYFSETQRNKGNFPGRFSGRQFSNSRSEMNVSTLELGDSALYLCASGRDGMNTEAFFGQGTRLTVV.

The chain employs TRBV5-4 and TRBJ2-1; D is uncertain. Germline V gene sequence: CDR1 SGHNT, CDR2 YYREEE (reference sequence). V lost 3 bases and J 6 bases, leaving 16 bases between the germline ends. The CDR3 runs to 15 residues. CDR3 nucleotides: TGTGCCAGCAGCTCCTTTCGGGTATTAGGCAATGAGCAGTTCTTC. This encodes CASSSFRVLGNEQFF.

The V gene is TRBV10-2, the J gene TRBJ2-7; D is possibly TRBD1 or TRBD2 (6 bases each). The germline V gene has CDR1 WSHSY and CDR2 SAAADI. The CDR3 runs 14 residues. V was trimmed by 6 bases and J by 4 bases, leaving 16 bases between them. This chain's CDR3 is CASRAGQGRYEQYF. As DNA, the CDR3 is TGCGCCAGCAGGGCGGGGCAGGGGAGATACGAGCAGTACTTC.

This chain uses TRBV7-3 with TRBJ2-3, with D unclear. Trimming cost V 1 base and J 1 base, with 15 bases left between them. The CDR3 runs to 17 residues. Per the germline V gene, CDR1 is SGHTA and CDR2 is FQGTGA. The CDR3 DNA reads TGTGCCAGCAGCTTAATTAGAGAACTTGACGGCACAGATACGCAGTATTTT. As protein: CASSLIRELDGTDTQYF.